These 8 T cell receptor beta chains originate from one sample sequenced in a study of technical replicates of blood from a few donors. Method: immunoSEQ multiplex PCR; TCRdb's copy keeps in-frame clones and lacks some. The sample lists fewer than 95,000 clones; about 93% were seen once. Sequencing used T cells isolated from PBMCs. Source of these receptors: a human donor in good health.

V is TRBV30 and J is TRBJ1-3, with 7 bases fitting TRBD1. V lost 3 bases to trimming and J lost 4 bases; unmatched junction nucleotides: 6. This CDR3 is 14 amino acids long. Germline CDR1 reads GTSNPN; CDR2 reads SVGIG (reference sequence). CDR3 DNA sequence: TGTGCCTGGAGCGTACAGGGGATGGGAAACACCATATATTTT. This sequence encodes CAWSVQGMGNTIYF.

The chain couples TRBV4-1 to TRBJ2-3; no definite D call. CDR3 length equals 16 residues. Trimming left V 4 bases short and J 6 bases short, with 20 bases between. Germline V gene sequence: CDR1 MGHRA, CDR2 YSYEKL. CDR3 bases: TGCGCCAGCAGCCCCGGTGCCGGTCTCGATATCGATACGCAGTATTTT. This sequence encodes CASSPGAGLDIDTQYF.

The chain carries TRBV6-6 and TRBJ2-1; 7 nucleotides match TRBD2. CDR3 size: 14 residues. The germline gives CDR1 MNHNY, CDR2 SVGAGI (reference sequence). V dropped 6 bases and J dropped 3; count of bases not matched to a gene: 5. The CDR3 region has the DNA TGTGCCAGCAGGGGGGAGGGCCTCTACAATGAGCAGTTCTTC. As protein: CASRGEGLYNEQFF.

The chain combines TRBV27 with TRBJ1-4; 7 bases map to TRBD1. V shed 3 bases and J 6 bases; nucleotides not matched to a gene: 4. This CDR3 has 14 residues. The germline gives CDR1 MNHEY, CDR2 SMNVEV (reference sequence). The CDR3, as DNA: TGTGCCAGCAGTTTTGGGGACAGTTATGAAAAACTGTTTTTT. Encoded protein: CASSFGDSYEKLFF.

The gene calls are TRBV4-2 and TRBJ2-7; D may be TRBD2 (6 bases). The ends were cut back, 0 bases at V and 2 bases at J, with 20 bases in the middle. Looked up from germline, CDR1 is LGHNA and CDR2 is YNFKEQ. The CDR3 is 18 amino acids. The CDR3: CASSQDGLGSDYPYEQYF. The CDR3 DNA follows: TGTGCCAGCAGCCAAGATGGCTTGGGGTCGGACTACCCCTACGAGCAGTACTTC.

CDR3 region: CASSQDPRGETQYF. The CDR3 DNA sequence: TGTGCCAGCAGCCAAGACCCCCGGGGGGAGACCCAGTACTTC. The J gene is TRBJ2-5, the V gene TRBV14; weak D call: TRBD2 (6 bases). The CDR3 runs 14 residues. Germline V gene lookup returns CDR1 SGHDN and CDR2 FVKESK. The V and J ends lost 0 bases and 5 bases respectively, with 10 bases between them.

The gene calls are TRBV7-3 and TRBJ1-1; the D gene is possibly TRBD1 (6 bases). Trimming took 1 base from V and 1 from J, leaving 7 bases between them. Germline CDR1 SGHTA, CDR2 FQGTGA. The CDR3 is 14 residues long. The CDR3 reads CASSLRGQNTEAFF. Here the CDR3 DNA reads TGTGCCAGCAGCTTAAGGGGGCAGAACACTGAAGCTTTCTTT.

The chain joins TRBV7-9 to TRBJ1-3, with D unresolved. CDR3 length: 14 amino acids. Trimming shortened V by 11 bases and J by 0 bases, and 14 bases separated the two germline ends. Germline assignment: CDR1 SEHNR and CDR2 FQNEAQ (reference sequence). The CDR3 region has the DNA TGTGCCGCGCAGGCAGGCCTCTCTGGAAACACCATATATTTT. As protein: CAAQAGLSGNTIYF.